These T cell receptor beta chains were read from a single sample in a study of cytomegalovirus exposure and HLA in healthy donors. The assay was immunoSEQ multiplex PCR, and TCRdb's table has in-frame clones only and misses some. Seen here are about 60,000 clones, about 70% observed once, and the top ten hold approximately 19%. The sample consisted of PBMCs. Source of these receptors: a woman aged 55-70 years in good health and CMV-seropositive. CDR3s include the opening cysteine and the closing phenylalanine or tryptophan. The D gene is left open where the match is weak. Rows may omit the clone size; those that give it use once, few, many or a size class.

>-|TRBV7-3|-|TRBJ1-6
CASSLTSYNSPLHF
TGTGCCAGCAGCTTAACGAGTTATAATTCACCCCTCCACTTT
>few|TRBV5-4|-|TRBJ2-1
CASSSPGIRNEQFF
TGTGCCAGCAGCTCCCCAGGGATTCGCAATGAGCAGTTCTTC
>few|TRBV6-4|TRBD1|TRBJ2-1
CASSVTGGRLVEQFF
TGTGCCAGCAGTGTGACAGGGGGACGTTTAGTTGAGCAGTTCTTC
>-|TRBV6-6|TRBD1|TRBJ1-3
CASSRTGAGNTIYF
TGTGCCAGCAGTCGGACAGGGGCTGGAAACACCATATATTTT
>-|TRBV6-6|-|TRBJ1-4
CASSPRRGRVEKLFF
TGTGCCAGCAGCCCCAGACGGGGGAGGGTTGAAAAACTGTTTTTT
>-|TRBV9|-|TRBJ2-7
CASSPGGYEQYF
TGTGCCAGCAGCCCCGGCGGCTACGAGCAGTACTTC
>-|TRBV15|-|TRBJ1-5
CATDEGDEQPQHF
TGTGCCACCGACGAGGGGGATGAACAGCCCCAGCATTTT
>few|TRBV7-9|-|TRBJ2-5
CASSQDTVADPKETQYF
TGCGCCAGCAGCCAAGATACGGTAGCGGACCCTAAAGAGACCCAGTACTTC
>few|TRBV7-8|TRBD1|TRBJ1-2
CASSTSGTGEDSNYGYTF
TGTGCCAGCAGCACCTCCGGGACAGGGGAGGATTCTAACTATGGCTACACCTTC
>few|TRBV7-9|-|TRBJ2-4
CASSLIFRTIAKNIQYF
TGTGCCAGCAGCTTAATTTTTAGGACTATAGCCAAAAACATTCAGTACTTC
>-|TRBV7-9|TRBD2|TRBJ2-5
CASSLGFSRGEETQYF
TGTGCCAGCAGCTTAGGGTTCTCGCGGGGGGAAGAGACCCAGTACTTC
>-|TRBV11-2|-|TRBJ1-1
CASSPPDKNTEAFF
TGTGCCAGCAGCCCCCCGGACAAGAACACTGAAGCTTTCTTT
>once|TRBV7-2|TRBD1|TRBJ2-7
CASSASTGNEQYF
TGTGCCAGCAGCGCCTCGACAGGGAACGAGCAGTACTTC
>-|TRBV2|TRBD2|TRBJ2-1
CASSGGGDEQFF
TGTGCCAGCAGTGGCGGGGGGGATGAGCAGTTCTTC
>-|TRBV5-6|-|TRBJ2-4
CASSLGFGPGEYF
TGTGCCAGCAGCTTGGGCTTTGGTCCAGGGGAGTACTTC
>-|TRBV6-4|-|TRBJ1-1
CASSDSSRNTEAFF
TGTGCCAGCAGTGACTCCTCCAGGAACACTGAAGCTTTCTTT
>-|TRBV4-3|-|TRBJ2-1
CASSQVAGAGNEQFF
TGCGCCAGCAGCCAAGTCGCGGGGGCGGGCAATGAGCAGTTCTTC
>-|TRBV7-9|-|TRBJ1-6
CSSSPDTSSYNSPLHF
TGTTCCAGCAGCCCCGATACTAGCTCCTATAATTCACCCCTCCACTTT
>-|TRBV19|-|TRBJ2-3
CASRQSGDTQYF
TGTGCCAGTAGGCAATCGGGAGATACGCAGTATTTT
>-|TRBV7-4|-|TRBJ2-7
CASSPNVLLSEQYF
TGTGCCAGCAGCCCTAACGTCCTATTATCCGAGCAGTACTTC
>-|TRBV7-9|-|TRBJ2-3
CSSSLEEGGWEDTQYF
TGTTCCAGCAGCTTAGAGGAGGGTGGTTGGGAAGATACGCAGTATTTT
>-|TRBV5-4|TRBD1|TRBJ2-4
CASSPGQALLAKNIQYF
TGTGCCAGCAGCCCGGGACAGGCACTACTAGCCAAAAACATTCAGTACTTC
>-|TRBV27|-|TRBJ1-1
CASIPIAHVNTEAFF
TGTGCCAGCATCCCCATAGCTCACGTAAACACTGAAGCTTTCTTT
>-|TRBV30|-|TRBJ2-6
CAWSVKANVLTF
TGTGCCTGGAGTGTCAAGGCCAACGTCCTGACTTTC
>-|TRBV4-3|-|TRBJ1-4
CASRSAGGAREKLFF
TGCGCCAGCAGATCGGCGGGGGGCGCACGTGAAAAACTGTTTTTT
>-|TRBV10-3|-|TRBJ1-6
CAISAVNSPLHF
TGTGCCATCAGTGCGGTGAATTCACCCCTCCACTTT
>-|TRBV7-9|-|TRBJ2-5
CASSLALGSQETQYF
TGTGCCAGCAGCTTAGCCCTAGGGAGCCAAGAGACCCAGTACTTC
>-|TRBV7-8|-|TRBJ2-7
CASSLGGQSYEQYF
TGTGCCAGCAGCTTAGGGGGGCAGTCCTACGAGCAGTACTTC
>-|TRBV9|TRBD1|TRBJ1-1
CASSGQGNTEAFF
TGTGCCAGCAGCGGACAGGGGAACACTGAAGCTTTCTTT